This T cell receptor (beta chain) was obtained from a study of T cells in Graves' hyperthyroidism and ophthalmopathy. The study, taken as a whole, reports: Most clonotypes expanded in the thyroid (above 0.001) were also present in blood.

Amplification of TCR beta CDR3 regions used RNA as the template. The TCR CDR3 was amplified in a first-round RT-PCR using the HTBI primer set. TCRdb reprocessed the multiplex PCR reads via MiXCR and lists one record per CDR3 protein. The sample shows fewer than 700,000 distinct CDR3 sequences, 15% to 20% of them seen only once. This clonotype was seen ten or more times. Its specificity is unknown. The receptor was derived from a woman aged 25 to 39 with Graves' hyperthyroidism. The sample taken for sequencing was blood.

The CDR3 region is CASSPKNEQFF. The CDR3 nucleotides read TGTGCCAGCAGCCCGAAAAATGAGCAGTTCTTC. V and J are TRBV7-9 and TRBJ2-1; D is unresolved. This CDR3 spans 11 amino acids. Trimming removed 5 bases from V and 7 bases from J, with 6 bases in between. Germline V CDR1 and CDR2: SEHNR, FQNEAQ (reference sequence).